This T cell receptor (beta chain) was sequenced during a study of OX40 agonist ivuxolimab in advanced cancers. Study summary: Patients received intravenous ivuxolimab every 2 weeks at 0.01 to 10 mg/kg. The group had a mean age of around 64 years, ranged from roughly 23 to 79, and was approximately 81% male.

Comments on this clone: Its target is not known.

Study-level results: The expanded peripheral T cells' antigen specificity was not determined.

The protocol was immunoSEQ multiplex PCR, while the TCRdb copy is restricted to in-frame clones and leaves out a portion. The data hold some 46,000 clones, with roughly 86% observed a single time. The TCR sequence derives from an adult with an advanced solid tumor such as melanoma, head and neck, liver or kidney cancer. The sample was CD4+ or CD8+ T cells sorted from blood, taken in a trial of the OX40 agonist ivuxolimab.

In nucleotides, the CDR3 is TGTGCCAGCAGCAGCGGGGGGGTCGATACGCAGTATTTT. Translation gives CASSSGGVDTQYF. This chain links TRBV11-3 with TRBJ2-3; 10 bases match TRBD2. CDR3 length: 13 amino acids. Trimming at V came to 5 bases and at J to 6 bases, leaving 2 bases not matched to a gene. Looked up from germline, CDR1 is SGHNT and CDR2 is YENEEA.